The rows below give T cell receptor beta chains drawn from one sample of a study of OX40 agonist ivuxolimab in advanced cancers. Profiling relied on immunoSEQ multiplex PCR, and the TCRdb table lists in-frame clones only, not all of them. The sample carries 90,000 to 95,000 clones, around 87% recorded once. The sample was CD4+ or CD8+ T cells sorted from blood, taken in a trial of the OX40 agonist ivuxolimab. The receptors stem from an adult with an advanced solid tumor such as melanoma, head and neck, liver or kidney cancer. Both conserved end residues are part of each CDR3. Each record gives: clone size, D gene, V gene, J gene, CDR3 DNA, CDR3 protein. A D gene is named only where the DNA matches it firmly. Clone size is given for some rows only: seen once, a few or many times, or a class if the clone is expanded.

>once|TRBD2|TRBV27|TRBJ2-1
TGTGCCAGCAGTCAGCGACTAGCGGGAGGACAAAGCCCAGGTCAGTTCTTC
CASSQRLAGGQSPGQFF
>-|TRBD1|TRBV7-9|TRBJ1-5
TGTGCCAGCAGCTCGGGACAGGGCAATCAGCCCCAGCATTTT
CASSSGQGNQPQHF
>-|-|TRBV19|TRBJ1-1
TGTGCCAGTAGTAGTGACAGGCTGAACACTGAAGCTTTCTTT
CASSSDRLNTEAFF
>once|TRBD1|TRBV5-1|TRBJ1-1
TGCGCCAGCAGCCCTTTACAGGGGGGGAACACTGAAGCTTTCTTT
CASSPLQGGNTEAFF
>few|-|TRBV19|TRBJ2-3
TGTGCCAGTAGTATATCGTACACAGATACGCAGTATTTT
CASSISYTDTQYF
>-|-|TRBV23-1|TRBJ2-1
TGCGCCAGCTGCATGAAAGACGAGCAGTTCTTC
CASCMKDEQFF
>-|-|TRBV7-6|TRBJ2-5
TGTGCCAGCAGCTTAGCAGAACAGAGGGGGGCAGAGACCCAGTACTTC
CASSLAEQRGAETQYF
>-|TRBD2|TRBV6-1|TRBJ2-1
TGTGCCAGCAGTGACAGACTAGCGGGGGCCGATGAGCAGTTCTTC
CASSDRLAGADEQFF
>few|-|TRBV5-1|TRBJ2-7
TGCGCCAGCAGCTCCCTCTCAGGAACCTACGAGCAGTACTTC
CASSSLSGTYEQYF
>once|TRBD1|TRBV7-2|TRBJ1-2
TGTGCCAGCAGCCGGAACCGACAGGGGGCAGGTGGCTACACCTTC
CASSRNRQGAGGYTF
>-|-|TRBV12-2|TRBJ2-7
TGTGCAAGTCGCCGGACGTACTACGAGCAGTACTTC
CASRRTYYEQYF
>-|-|TRBV27|TRBJ2-5
TGTGCCAGCAGTTCCTCCAGAGAGACCCAGTACTTC
CASSSSRETQYF
>few|-|TRBV28|TRBJ2-1
TGTGCCAGCAGTTTCCTGGGGGGGCGCAAGAACAATGAGCAGTTCTTC
CASSFLGGRKNNEQFF
>once|TRBD2|TRBV7-9|TRBJ2-5
TGTGCCAGCAGCTTAGGGTCTAGCGGGAGAAGGGAGACCCAGTACTTC
CASSLGSSGRRETQYF
>-|-|TRBV4-3|TRBJ1-4
TGCGCCAGCAGCCAAAATGTTGCTAATGAAAAACTGTTTTTT
CASSQNVANEKLFF
>-|-|TRBV28|TRBJ1-1
TGTGCCAGCAGTTTCTATGGGGGCATGAACACTGAAGCTTTCTTT
CASSFYGGMNTEAFF
>-|-|TRBV29-1|TRBJ2-7
TGCAGCGTTGATGAACGTGGGGGTTCCTACGAGCAGTACTTC
CSVDERGGSYEQYF